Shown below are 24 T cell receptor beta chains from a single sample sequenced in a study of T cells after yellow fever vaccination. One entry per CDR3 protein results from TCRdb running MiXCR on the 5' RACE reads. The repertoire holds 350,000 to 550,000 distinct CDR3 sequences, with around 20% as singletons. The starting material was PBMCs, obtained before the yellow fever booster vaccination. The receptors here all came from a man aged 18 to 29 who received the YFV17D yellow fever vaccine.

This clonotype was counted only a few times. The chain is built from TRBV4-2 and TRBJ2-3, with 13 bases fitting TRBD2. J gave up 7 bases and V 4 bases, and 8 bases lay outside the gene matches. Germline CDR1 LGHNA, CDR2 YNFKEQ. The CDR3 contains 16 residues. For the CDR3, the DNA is TGTGCCAGCAGCCTCAGAACTAGCGGGGGGGCACATACGCAGTATTTT. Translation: CASSLRTSGGAHTQYF.

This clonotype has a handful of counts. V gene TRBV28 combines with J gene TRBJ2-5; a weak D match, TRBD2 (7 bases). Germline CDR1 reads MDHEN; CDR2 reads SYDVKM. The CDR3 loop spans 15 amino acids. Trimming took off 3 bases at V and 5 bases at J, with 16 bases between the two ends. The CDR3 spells CASSLDGGPLETQYF. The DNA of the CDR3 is TGTGCCAGCAGTTTGGACGGGGGGCCCCTGGAGACCCAGTACTTC.

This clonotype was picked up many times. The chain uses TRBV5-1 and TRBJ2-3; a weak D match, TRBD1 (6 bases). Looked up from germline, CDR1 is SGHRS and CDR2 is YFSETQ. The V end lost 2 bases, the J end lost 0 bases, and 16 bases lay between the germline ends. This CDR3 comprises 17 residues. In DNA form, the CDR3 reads TGCGCCAGCAGCTTCCTAGACAGGCGGTCTAGCACAGATACGCAGTATTTT. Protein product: CASSFLDRRSSTDTQYF. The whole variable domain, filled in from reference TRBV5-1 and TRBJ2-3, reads KAGVTQTPRYLIKTRGQQVTLSCSPISGHRSVSWYQQTPGQGLQFLFEYFSETQRNKGNFPGRFSGRQFSNSRSEMNVSTLELGDSALYLCASSFLDRRSSTDTQYFGPGTRLTVL.

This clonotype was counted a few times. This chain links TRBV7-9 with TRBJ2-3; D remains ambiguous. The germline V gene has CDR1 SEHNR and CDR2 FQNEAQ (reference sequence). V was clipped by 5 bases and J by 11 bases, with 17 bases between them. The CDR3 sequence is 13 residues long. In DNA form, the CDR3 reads TGTGCCAGCAGCAATGACCCGCTGGATGTGCAGTATTTT. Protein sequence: CASSNDPLDVQYF.

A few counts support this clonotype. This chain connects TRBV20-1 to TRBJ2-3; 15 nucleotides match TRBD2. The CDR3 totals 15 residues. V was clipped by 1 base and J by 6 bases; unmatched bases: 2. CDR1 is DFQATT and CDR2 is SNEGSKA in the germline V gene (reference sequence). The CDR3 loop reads CSARGTSGGADTQYF. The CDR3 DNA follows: TGCAGTGCTAGAGGGACTAGCGGGGGGGCTGATACGCAGTATTTT.

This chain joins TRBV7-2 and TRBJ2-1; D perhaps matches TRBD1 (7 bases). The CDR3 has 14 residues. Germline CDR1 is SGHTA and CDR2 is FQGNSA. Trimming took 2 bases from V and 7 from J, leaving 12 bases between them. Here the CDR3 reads CASSLQGGGNEQFF. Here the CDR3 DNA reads TGTGCCAGCAGCTTACAGGGGGGAGGTAATGAGCAGTTCTTC.

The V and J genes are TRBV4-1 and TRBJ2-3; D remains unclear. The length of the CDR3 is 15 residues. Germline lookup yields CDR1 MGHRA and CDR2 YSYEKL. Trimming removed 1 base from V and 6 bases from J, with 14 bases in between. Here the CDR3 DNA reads TGCGCCAGCAGCCAAGTATATAACGAGGCGGATACGCAGTATTTT. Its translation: CASSQVYNEADTQYF.

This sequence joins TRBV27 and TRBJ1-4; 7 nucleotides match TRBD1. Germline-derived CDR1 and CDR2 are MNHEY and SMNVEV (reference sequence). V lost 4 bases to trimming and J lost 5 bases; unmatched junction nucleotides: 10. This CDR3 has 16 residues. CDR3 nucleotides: TGTGCCAGCAGTTCCCTGACCGCGGGACAGAATGAAAAACTGTTTTTT. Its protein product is CASSSLTAGQNEKLFF.

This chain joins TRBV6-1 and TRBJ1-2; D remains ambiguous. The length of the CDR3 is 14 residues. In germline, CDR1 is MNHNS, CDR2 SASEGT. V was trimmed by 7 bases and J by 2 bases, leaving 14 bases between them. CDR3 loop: CASTPMGKNYGYTF. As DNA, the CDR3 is TGTGCCAGCACTCCCATGGGGAAAAACTATGGCTACACCTTC.

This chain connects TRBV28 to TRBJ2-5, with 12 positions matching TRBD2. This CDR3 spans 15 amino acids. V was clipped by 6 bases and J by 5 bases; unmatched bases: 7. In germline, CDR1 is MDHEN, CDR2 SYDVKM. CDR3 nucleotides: TGTGCCAGCAGAACCGGACTAGCGGGGTATGAGACCCAGTACTTC. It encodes CASRTGLAGYETQYF.

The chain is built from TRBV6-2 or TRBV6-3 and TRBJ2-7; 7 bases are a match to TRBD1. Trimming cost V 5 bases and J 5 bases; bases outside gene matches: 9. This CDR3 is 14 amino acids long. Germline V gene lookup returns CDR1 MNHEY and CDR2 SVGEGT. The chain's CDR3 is CASSNLYRGHEQYF. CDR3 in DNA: TGTGCCAGCAGTAACCTTTACAGGGGCCACGAGCAGTACTTC.

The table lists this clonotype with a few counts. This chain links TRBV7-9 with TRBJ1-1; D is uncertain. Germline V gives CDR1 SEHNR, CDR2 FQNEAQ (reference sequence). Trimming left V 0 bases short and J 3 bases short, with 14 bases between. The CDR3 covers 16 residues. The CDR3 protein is CASSLARAVADTEAFF. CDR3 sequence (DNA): TGTGCCAGCAGCTTAGCGCGGGCAGTTGCAGACACTGAAGCTTTCTTT.

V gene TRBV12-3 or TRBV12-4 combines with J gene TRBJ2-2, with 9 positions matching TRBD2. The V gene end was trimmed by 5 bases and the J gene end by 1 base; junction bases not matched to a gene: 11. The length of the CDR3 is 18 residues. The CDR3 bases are TGTGCCAGCAGTCCGGGACTAGCCCTTGGATTGAACACCGGGGAGCTGTTTTTT. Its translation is CASSPGLALGLNTGELFF.

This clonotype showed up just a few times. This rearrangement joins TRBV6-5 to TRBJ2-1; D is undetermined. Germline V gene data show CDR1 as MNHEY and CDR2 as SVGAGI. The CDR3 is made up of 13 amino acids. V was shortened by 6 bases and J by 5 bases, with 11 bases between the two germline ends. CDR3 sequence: CASRDKSNNEQFF. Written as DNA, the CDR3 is TGTGCCAGCAGAGACAAAAGTAACAATGAGCAGTTCTTC.

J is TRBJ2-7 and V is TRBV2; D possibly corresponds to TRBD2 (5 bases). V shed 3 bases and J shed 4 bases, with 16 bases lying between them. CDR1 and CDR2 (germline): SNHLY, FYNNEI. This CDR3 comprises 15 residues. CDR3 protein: CASSDFPGKRYEQYF. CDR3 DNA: TGTGCCAGCAGTGATTTCCCGGGGAAAAGGTACGAGCAGTACTTC.

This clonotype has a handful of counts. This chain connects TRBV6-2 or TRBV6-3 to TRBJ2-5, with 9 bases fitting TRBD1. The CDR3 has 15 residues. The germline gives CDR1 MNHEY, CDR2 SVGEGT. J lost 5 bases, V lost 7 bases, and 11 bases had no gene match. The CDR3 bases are TGTGCCAGCACCCCCACGGGACAGGGTTTGGAGACCCAGTACTTC. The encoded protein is CASTPTGQGLETQYF.

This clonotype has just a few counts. The CDR3 protein is CASSVPGGDNEKLFF. CDR3 bases: TGTGCCAGCAGCGTCCCTGGCGGGGATAATGAAAAACTGTTTTTT. The V call is TRBV5-6, the J call TRBJ1-4; unclear D gene. The CDR3 is 15 amino acids. Germline V CDR1 and CDR2: SGHDT, YYEEEE. Trimming removed 4 bases at V and 4 bases at J, with 14 bases between.

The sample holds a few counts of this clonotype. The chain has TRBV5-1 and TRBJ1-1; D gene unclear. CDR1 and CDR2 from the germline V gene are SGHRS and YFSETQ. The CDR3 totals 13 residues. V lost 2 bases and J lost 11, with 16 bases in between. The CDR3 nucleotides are TGCGCCAGCAGCTTATATAGGGATCAGCGGGCTTTCTTT. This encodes CASSLYRDQRAFF.

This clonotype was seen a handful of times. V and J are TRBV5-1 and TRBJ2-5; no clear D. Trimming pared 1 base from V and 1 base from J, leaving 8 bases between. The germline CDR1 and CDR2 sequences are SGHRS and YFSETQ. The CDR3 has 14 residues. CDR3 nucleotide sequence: TGCGCCAGCAGCTTGTTGGGGATCCAAGAGACCCAGTACTTC. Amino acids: CASSLLGIQETQYF. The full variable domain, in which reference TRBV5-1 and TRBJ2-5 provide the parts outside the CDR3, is KAGVTQTPRYLIKTRGQQVTLSCSPISGHRSVSWYQQTPGQGLQFLFEYFSETQRNKGNFPGRFSGRQFSNSRSEMNVSTLELGDSALYLCASSLLGIQETQYFGPGTRLLVL.

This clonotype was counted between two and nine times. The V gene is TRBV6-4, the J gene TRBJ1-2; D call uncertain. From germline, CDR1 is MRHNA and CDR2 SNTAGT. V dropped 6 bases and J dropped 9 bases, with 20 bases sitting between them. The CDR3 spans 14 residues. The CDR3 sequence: CASSMPYGPACYTF. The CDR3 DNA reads TGTGCCAGCAGCATGCCTTACGGACCGGCGTGCTACACCTTC.

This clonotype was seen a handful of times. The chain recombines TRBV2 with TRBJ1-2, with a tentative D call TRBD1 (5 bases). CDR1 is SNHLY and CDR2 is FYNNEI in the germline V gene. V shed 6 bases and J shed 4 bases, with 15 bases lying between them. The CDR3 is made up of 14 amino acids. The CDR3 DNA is TGTGCCAGCAGGGGGATCAGGGACCCCTATGGCTACACCTTC. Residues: CASRGIRDPYGYTF. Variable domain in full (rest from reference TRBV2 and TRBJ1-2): EPEVTQTPSHQVTQMGQEVILRCVPISNHLYFYWYRQILGQKVEFLVSFYNNEISEKSEIFDDQFSVERPDGSNFTLKIRSTKLEDSAMYFCASRGIRDPYGYTFGSGTRLTVV.

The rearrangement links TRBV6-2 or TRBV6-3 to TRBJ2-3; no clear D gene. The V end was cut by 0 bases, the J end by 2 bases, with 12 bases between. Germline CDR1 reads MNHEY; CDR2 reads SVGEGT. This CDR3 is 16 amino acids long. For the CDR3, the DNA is TGTGCCAGCAGTTACTCGACCGAGAGGATCACAGATACGCAGTATTTT. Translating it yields CASSYSTERITDTQYF.

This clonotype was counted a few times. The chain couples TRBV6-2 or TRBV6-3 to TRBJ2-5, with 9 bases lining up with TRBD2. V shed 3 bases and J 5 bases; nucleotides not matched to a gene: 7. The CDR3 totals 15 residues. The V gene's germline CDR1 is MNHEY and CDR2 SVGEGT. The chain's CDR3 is CASSYRGGARETQYF. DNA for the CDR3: TGTGCCAGCAGTTATCGCGGGGGGGCCAGGGAGACCCAGTACTTC.

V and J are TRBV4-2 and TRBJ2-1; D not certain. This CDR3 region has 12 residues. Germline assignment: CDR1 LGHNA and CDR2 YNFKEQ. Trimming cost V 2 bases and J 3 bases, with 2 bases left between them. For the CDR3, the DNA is TGTGCCAGCAGCCAATTCTACAATGAGCAGTTCTTC. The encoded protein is CASSQFYNEQFF.